Listed here are 2 T cell receptor beta chains from one sample, sequenced in a study of cytomegalovirus exposure and HLA in healthy donors. Some clones are missing from TCRdb's copy, which holds only in-frame ones; the method was immunoSEQ multiplex PCR. This sample has about 200,000 clones, with more than 75% found just once. Sequencing was carried out using PBMCs. The receptors were sampled from a woman aged 18 to 35 in good health and CMV-seronegative.

This chain connects TRBV5-1 to TRBJ1-4; 7 bases map to TRBD1. Germline-derived CDR1 and CDR2 are SGHRS and YFSETQ. The CDR3 contains 16 residues. V lost 1 base to trimming and J lost 0 bases; unmatched junction nucleotides: 3. Here the CDR3 reads CASSLQGVATNEKLFF. CDR3 coding DNA: TGCGCCAGCAGCTTGCAGGGGGTTGCAACTAATGAAAAACTGTTTTTT.

A single count supports this clone. CDR3 protein: CALGRGRTNEKLFF. CDR3 bases: TGTGCATTGGGCAGGGGGAGAACTAATGAAAAACTGTTTTTT. This sequence joins TRBV6-1 and TRBJ1-4, with 7 nucleotides matching TRBD1. There are 14 residues in the CDR3. Per germline, CDR1 MNHNS and CDR2 SASEGT.